This is a list of T cell receptor beta chains from one sample in a study of regulatory T cells in long-lasting Graves disease. TCRdb analysed the multiplex PCR reads with MiXCR anew, one entry per CDR3 protein. The table lists 620,000 or so distinct CDR3 sequences, less than 20% of them singletons. These data were likewise used in another study, on T cells in Graves' hyperthyroidism and ophthalmopathy.

The sample in question was peripheral blood mononuclear cells (PBMCs), obtained at new diagnosis, from a patient treated with antithyroid drugs. The source is a woman younger than 45 with Graves disease. CDR3s include the opening cysteine and the closing phenylalanine or tryptophan. Expanded clones get a size class; other rows say once, few or many, or leave the size out.

TRBV6-5	many	TRBJ2-7	16	CASSFGSPGDSYEQYF
TRBV28	many	TRBJ2-7	15	CASSLSQGRGYEQYF
TRBV4-1	-	TRBJ1-3	12	CATRGQEYTIYF
TRBV19	-	TRBJ1-1	18	CASSINSRGSPGGTEAFF
TRBV28	many	TRBJ1-1	11	CASSLLREAFF
TRBV3-1	-	TRBJ2-7	14	CASSQAVAAYEQYF
TRBV5-1	-	TRBJ2-1	13	CASMQSSYNGQFF
TRBV28	many	TRBJ2-4	17	CASTPLTSGRTKNIQYF
TRBV6-1	many	TRBJ2-1	16	CASRTLGQGTYNEQFF
TRBV29-1	few	TRBJ2-7	13	CSVVPGQGSEQYF
TRBV6-1	many	TRBJ2-7	16	CASSEVGGHGSYEQYF
TRBV19	many	TRBJ1-1	17	CASIPRGGSSANTEAFF
TRBV28	many	TRBJ1-1	18	CASSLVGDRGPIGTEAFF
TRBV6-1	-	TRBJ2-3	14	CASSKRRADGTQYF
TRBV5-1	-	TRBJ1-1	14	CASSLGFGSAEAFF
TRBV9	-	TRBJ1-5	15	CASSVGQGSNQPQHF
TRBV5-1	-	TRBJ2-3	16	CASSLIGGASTDTQYF
TRBV20-1	-	TRBJ1-1	16	CSAIWDRVWQYTEAFF
TRBV2	many	TRBJ2-7	15	CAIGLSGTGTYEQYF
TRBV13	-	TRBJ2-1	19	CASSVLRSVDGGSYNEQFF
TRBV11-2	many	TRBJ1-1	13	CASSSRLNTEAFF
TRBV6-1	-	TRBJ2-3	18	CASSETPLAGGPTDTQYF
TRBV28	few	TRBJ2-7	15	CASSEQRDNPHEQYF
TRBV4-1	-	TRBJ1-5	16	CASSQEGGRGNQPQHF
TRBV28	-	TRBJ1-3	18	CASSPRPDQTGSGNTIYF
TRBV20-1	many	TRBJ2-7	14	CSVPNPGQSYEQYF
TRBV15	-	TRBJ1-2	17	CATSTTTPGPVNYGYTF
TRBV5-8	-	TRBJ2-7	16	CASTHSSGGVFYEQYF
TRBV19	few	TRBJ1-6	16	CASTDIRVPYNSPLHF
TRBV6-5	-	TRBJ2-3	15	CASSYSKNFPDTQYF
TRBV6-1	few	TRBJ2-2	16	CASSTGTDLPTGELFF
TRBV19	-	TRBJ1-5	15	CASSIANRGYQPQHF
TRBV5-1	-	TRBJ2-5	16	CASSPGVAGVQETQYF
TRBV5-1	-	TRBJ2-2	14	CASSLLSETGELFF
TRBV7-6	-	TRBJ1-5	13	CASSLAALSPQHF
TRBV7-9	many	TRBJ1-5	13	CASSLTQGQPQHF
TRBV19	many	TRBJ1-2	14	CASSTGPEGYGYTF
TRBV20-1	-	TRBJ2-7	14	CSARLAGDRYEQYF
TRBV6-1	many	TRBJ2-4	15	CASSEALLAKNIQYF
TRBV5-1	few	TRBJ2-3	16	CASSPTSGTSTDTQYF
TRBV6-9	-	TRBJ2-1	17	CASSYTPAGGPRNEQFF
TRBV5-4	few	TRBJ1-1	17	CASSDPGGNSMNTEAFF
TRBV2	many	TRBJ2-1	16	CASSLNSGSSYNEQFF
TRBV15	-	TRBJ1-3	13	CATSRDSGNTIYF
TRBV20-1	many	TRBJ1-1	13	CSARAQPLTEAFF
TRBV20-1	few	TRBJ2-7	15	CSAAALGTPSYEQYF
TRBV6-1	many	TRBJ1-1	15	CASSEVGGQNTEAFF
TRBV28	many	TRBJ2-2	16	CASTSVGTPNTGELFF
TRBV7-9	once	TRBJ2-7	19	CASSQGGVTSYASSYEQYF
TRBV7-2	once	TRBJ2-1	19	CASSHHAGGASGRDGEQFF
TRBV2	many	TRBJ2-1	17	CASILFGLAGRNNEQFF